This entry concerns a single T cell receptor (beta chain). The antigen remains unidentified. This sample was taken from a study of T cell responses to AZD1222 COVID-19 vaccine. Findings of the study overall: Unmutated regions of variants are reportedly targeted by nearly half of spike-specific TCRs. In all cases, repertoires were sampled only after the peak T cell response. CD4 TCRs linked to vaccination spanned spike, dominating at 160-218 and 743-854. Clonal diversity was possibly underestimated, and white British individuals and females predominated among donors.

Per germline, CDR1 MDHEN and CDR2 SYDVKM. This CDR3 is built from 13 residues. The ends lost 5 bases at V and 4 bases at J; junction bases unmatched: 1. The assay was immunoSEQ multiplex PCR, and TCRdb's table has in-frame clones only and misses some. This repertoire shows approximately 150,000 clones, approximately 90% found once; its top ten account for roughly 1.3%. The chain recombines TRBV28 with TRBJ2-5; 10 bases agree with TRBD2. The sequence was collected from an adult who received the AZD1222 COVID-19 vaccine. The specimen was peripheral blood, collected 28 days after the second AZD1222 dose. This CDR3 is CASSPSGGETQYF. As DNA, the CDR3 is TGTGCCAGCAGTCCTAGCGGGGGAGAGACCCAGTACTTC.